The text below deals with one T cell receptor beta chain. What it recognizes is unknown. Genomic DNA provided the template from which TCR beta VDJ and CDR3 profiles were obtained. MiXCR, applied by TCRdb to the reads, yields one record per CDR3 protein. The sample has around 180,000 distinct CDR3 sequences; around 66% are singletons. These data are taken from a study of CD8+CD57+ T cells in acquired aplastic anemia. Across the study: The study obtained an average of 3.2 ug of DNA from sorted CD4+ and CD8+ cells.

Study conclusions and caveats: About 30 CD8+ CDR3 sequences occurred in both the patients and the controls. Researchers reported that CD8+ Simpson's diversity was not significantly different in patients versus controls.

Per germline, CDR1 SQVTM and CDR2 ANQGSEA. This CDR3 has 11 amino acids. V was cut by 1 base and J by 6 bases, with 6 bases left in between. The sequence derives from a human donor with severe aplastic anemia or a healthy control (not recorded which). What was sequenced was sorted CD4+, CD8+, or CD8+CD57+ T cells (not recorded which) from PBMCs. The rearrangement uses TRBV29-1 and TRBJ1-2; TRBD1 is a possible D gene (5 bases). This CDR3 is CSVEGRDGYTF. CDR3 bases: TGCAGCGTTGAAGGCAGGGATGGCTACACCTTC.